These 16 T cell receptor beta chains came from one sample sequenced in a study of CD8+ T cells in alopecia areata (dated by TCRdb to the late 2010s). The library was built by means of the immunoSEQ multiplex PCR assay. To provide template for TCR sequencing, every sample had RNA extracted and reverse transcribed into cDNA. The clones in this table, taken by TCRdb from immuneACCESS, are in-frame only. Not every clone is retained; where verified, under half of the shortfall comes from an unresolved V gene, and the cause of the rest is unknown. The sample includes more than 130,000 clones, with around 82% observed a single time. Around a quarter of the sample is held by the ten biggest clonotypes. The sample's time point label, in plain terms: more than 3 weeks on oral tofacitinib. The sample's treatment or condition label, decoded: oral pan-JAK inhibitor, 5-10 mg twice daily. Material: CD8+ T cells sorted from blood, obtained at week 4, from a patient treated with tofacitinib. The receptors come from a human donor with alopecia areata.

V gene TRBV9 combines with J gene TRBJ1-5; 9 positions agree with TRBD1. CDR3 size: 15 residues. CDR1 and CDR2 (germline): SGDLS, YYNGEE. After removal of 1 base from V and 6 bases from J, the junction contained 5 bases not matched to a gene. The CDR3 coding sequence is TGTGCCAGCAGCGTAACAGGGGGCGTGGGTCAGCCCCAGCATTTT. Translating gives CASSVTGGVGQPQHF.

The chain combines TRBV6-5 with TRBJ2-1, with 10 bases matching TRBD2. Germline V CDR1 and CDR2: MNHEY, SVGAGI. The V and J ends lost 2 bases and 7 bases, in that order; junction bases with no gene match: 5. The CDR3 is made up of 15 amino acids. The CDR3 bases are TGTGCCAGCAGTTACGGGGAGCGGGGGGGGAATGAGCAGTTCTTC. It yields the protein CASSYGERGGNEQFF.

The V gene is TRBV27, the J gene TRBJ2-3; 9 nucleotides match TRBD2. V shed 8 bases, J shed 0 bases, and the junction held 6 bases outside the gene matches. The CDR3 covers 15 residues. The germline CDR1 and CDR2 sequences are MNHEY and SMNVEV (reference sequence). The CDR3 reads CASGVAGESTDTQYF. CDR3 nucleotide sequence: TGTGCCAGCGGGGTAGCGGGGGAAAGCACAGATACGCAGTATTTT.

DNA for the CDR3: TGTGCCAGCAGCTTGATGGGCGGGGGCCACCAAGAGACCCAGTACTTC. Residues: CASSLMGGGHQETQYF. This rearrangement joins TRBV7-6 to TRBJ2-5, with D perhaps matching TRBD2 (7 bases). The V and J ends lost 3 bases and 0 bases respectively, with 14 bases between them. Germline loops: CDR1 SGHVS, CDR2 FNYEAQ. This CDR3 is built from 16 residues.

With respect to this clone: Other DNA sequences in the sample encode the same CDR3. The V and J genes are TRBV6-5 and TRBJ2-1; 11 bases map to TRBD2. Germline CDR1 MNHEY, CDR2 SVGAGI. The CDR3 loop spans 16 amino acids. V was clipped by 0 bases and J by 4 bases; unmatched bases: 2. The CDR3 DNA is TGTGCCAGCAGTTACTCGTTAGCGGGGGGGTACAATGAGCAGTTCTTC. It encodes CASSYSLAGGYNEQFF.

This sequence joins TRBV4-3 and TRBJ2-1; D not resolved. V was trimmed by 1 base and J by 3 bases, leaving 16 bases between them. Germline V gene sequence: CDR1 LGHNA, CDR2 YSLEER. The CDR3 covers 17 residues. CDR3 DNA sequence: TGCGCCAGCAGCCAAGTACCAGACTTGGGATTCTACAATGAGCAGTTCTTC. Translating gives CASSQVPDLGFYNEQFF.

For this clone: The junction and the germline gene differ at one end; a read error may be behind it. Other DNA sequences in the sample encode the same CDR3. The rearrangement links TRBV29-1 to TRBJ1-1; 7 bases line up with TRBD1. The CDR3 spans 14 residues. Germline CDR1 reads SQVTM; CDR2 reads ANQGSEA. The CDR3 DNA reads TGCAGCGTTGGGGGCCGTACAGGGGACACTGAAGCCTTCTTT. Protein product: CSVGGRTGDTEAFF.

V and J are TRBV30 and TRBJ2-3, with D unresolved. This CDR3 spans 13 amino acids. Germline CDR1 GTSNPN, CDR2 SVGIG (reference sequence). V gave up 3 bases and J gave up 3 bases, with 10 bases separating them. CDR3 protein: CAWSKDRTDTQYF. The CDR3 nucleotides read TGTGCCTGGAGCAAGGATAGGACAGATACGCAGTATTTT.

In its sample, this clone was seen once. V and J are TRBV7-9 and TRBJ1-2; D unclear. Germline CDR1 SEHNR, CDR2 FQNEAQ (reference sequence). The CDR3 runs to 14 residues. V lost 5 bases, J lost 3 bases, and 13 bases lay in between. The CDR3 spells CASSARSMDYGYTF. The CDR3 nucleotides are TGTGCCAGCAGCGCTAGAAGTATGGACTATGGCTACACCTTC. Together with reference TRBV7-9 and TRBJ1-2, the CDR3 gives the full variable domain: DTGVSQNPRHKITKRGQNVTFRCDPISEHNRLYWYRQTLGQGPEFLTYFQNEAQLEKSRLLSDRFSAERPKGSFSTLEIQRTEQGDSAMYLCASSARSMDYGYTFGSGTRLTVV.

The genes are TRBV4-3 and TRBJ1-5, with D unresolved. Trimming removed 0 bases at V and 2 bases at J, with 11 bases between. Germline-derived CDR1 and CDR2 are LGHNA and YSLEER. CDR3 length equals 16 residues. CDR3 amino acids: CASSQDWGLGNQPQHF. As DNA, the CDR3 is TGCGCCAGCAGCCAAGATTGGGGTTTGGGCAATCAGCCCCAGCATTTT.

The genes are TRBV27 and TRBJ1-2, with unresolved D. The germline V gene encodes CDR1 MNHEY and CDR2 SMNVEV (reference sequence). V was cut by 0 bases and J by 7 bases, with 15 bases left in between. The CDR3 covers 15 residues. The CDR3 DNA follows: TGTGCCAGCAGTTTATCGGGATCCGGGGTTAGTGGCTACACCTTC. It yields the protein CASSLSGSGVSGYTF.

The chain links TRBV6-1 to TRBJ1-1; D is unclear. Trimming took 6 bases from V and 4 from J, leaving 12 bases between them. CDR1 is MNHNS, CDR2 SASEGT, per germline. This CDR3 contains 13 residues. CDR3 in amino acids: CASRGMWGTEAFF. The CDR3 nucleotides read TGTGCCAGCAGAGGGATGTGGGGCACTGAAGCTTTCTTT.

The chain uses TRBV4-1 and TRBJ2-7; D might be TRBD1 (6 bases). V was pared by 3 bases and J by 3 bases, with 15 bases between. This CDR3 has 15 amino acids. Germline V gene lookup returns CDR1 MGHRA and CDR2 YSYEKL. The CDR3 loop reads CASSHEQGTLYEQYF. As DNA, the CDR3 is TGCGCCAGCAGCCATGAACAGGGCACCCTCTACGAGCAGTACTTC.

The DNA of the CDR3 is TGTGCCATCAGTGACAGGGGTGGGGACGAGCAGTACTTC. Protein product: CAISDRGGDEQYF. The gene calls are TRBV10-3 and TRBJ2-7; the D gene is possibly TRBD1 (6 bases). Trimming took 3 bases from V and 5 from J, leaving 11 bases between them. The CDR3 is 13 amino acids. CDR1 ENHRY and CDR2 SYGVKD come from the germline V gene.

This chain connects TRBV27 to TRBJ2-7, with D uncertain. Germline CDR1 MNHEY, CDR2 SMNVEV (reference sequence). The CDR3 has 14 residues. The germline V and J ends were trimmed by 2 bases and 0 bases, with 8 bases remaining between them. This chain's CDR3 is CASSLVGGSYEQYF. Here the CDR3 DNA reads TGTGCCAGCAGTTTAGTCGGCGGCTCCTACGAGCAGTACTTC.

The chain couples TRBV12-5 to TRBJ2-5; 7 positions match TRBD1. The germline gives CDR1 LGHNT, CDR2 FRNRAP. CDR3 length: 14 residues. The ends lost 1 base at V and 1 base at J; junction bases unmatched: 0. CDR3 protein: CASGLAGGQETQYF. CDR3 DNA: TGTGCTAGTGGTTTGGCAGGGGGCCAAGAGACCCAGTACTTC.